This entry lists 21 T cell receptor beta chains sequenced from one sample in a study of cytomegalovirus exposure and HLA in healthy donors. PCR employed 60 Vbeta and 13 Jbeta primers. Clones were read by immunoSEQ multiplex PCR, and TCRdb kept only the in-frame ones, dropping some. The sample contains about 200,000 clones, 65% to 90% of which appear only once. The material sequenced was PBMCs. These receptors came from a woman between 50 and 59 years old in good health and CMV-seronegative.

The J gene is TRBJ1-3, the V gene TRBV6-1; possibly TRBD1 for D (5 bases). CDR3 size: 15 residues. The germline CDR1 and CDR2 sequences are MNHNS and SASEGT. The V end was cut by 6 bases, the J end by 1 base, with 13 bases between. CDR3 DNA sequence: TGTGCCAGCAGACGCTCTCAGGGATCTGGAAACACCATATATTTT. It is translated as CASRRSQGSGNTIYF.

This sequence joins TRBV6-4 and TRBJ2-1; TRBD1 might be the D (6 bases). The germline V gene has CDR1 MRHNA and CDR2 SNTAGT. Trimming stripped 6 bases from V and 6 bases from J, with 9 bases between. This CDR3 is built from 12 residues. The CDR3 loop reads CASSLQGNEQFF. The DNA for the CDR3 is TGTGCCAGCAGCCTACAGGGCAATGAGCAGTTCTTC.

The rearrangement links TRBV5-1 to TRBJ2-5; tentatively, D is TRBD1 (6 bases). Per the germline V gene, CDR1 is SGHRS and CDR2 is YFSETQ. This CDR3 is 15 amino acids long. V was clipped by 2 bases and J by 4 bases, with 15 bases between them. The CDR3 DNA follows: TGCGCCAGCAGCTTCGGCCCGACAGGCATAGAGACCCAGTACTTC. Protein: CASSFGPTGIETQYF.

The chain recombines TRBV7-6 with TRBJ2-7; 9 nucleotides match TRBD1. CDR1 is SGHVS, CDR2 FNYEAQ, per germline. The CDR3 length is 14 residues. Germline trimming cut 5 bases from V and 4 bases from J; bases unmatched to any gene: 6. The CDR3 loop reads CASSPRTGEYEQYF. CDR3 sequence (DNA): TGTGCCAGCAGCCCACGGACAGGGGAATACGAGCAGTACTTC.

This clone was counted once. The rearrangement links TRBV28 to TRBJ1-2; TRBD1 aligns across 8 bases. The V gene's germline CDR1 is MDHEN and CDR2 SYDVKM. V trimming: 5 bases; J trimming: 4 bases; junction bases outside the gene matches: 15. The CDR3 has 17 amino acids. CDR3 sequence (DNA): TGTGCCAGCAGTCCAGGGGGTAGGACAGGGAACCTCTATGGCTACACCTTC. Amino acids: CASSPGGRTGNLYGYTF.

Note on this clone: The germline gene is not matched at one end of the junction; a read error may be the cause. The chain combines TRBV6-7 with TRBJ1-2, with D maybe TRBD1 (5 bases). TRBV6-7 is identified as an open reading frame with a role that is uncertain. The CDR3 runs to 18 residues. The CDR3 DNA is TGTGCCAGCAGTTACTCGTACAGGCAGGACCCAACTAACTATGGCCACACCTTC. Protein: CASSYSYRQDPTNYGHTF.

This clone came up a few times. The chain combines TRBV19 with TRBJ2-1; TRBD2 might be the D (7 bases). Trimming removed 3 bases at V and 4 bases at J, with 25 bases between. Germline loops: CDR1 LNHDA, CDR2 SQIVND (reference sequence). The CDR3 runs 19 residues. The CDR3, as DNA: TGTGCCAGTAGTATGGGGGGCCCCACGGCTAGCGGAGTTTACAATGAGCAGTTCTTC. Translating gives CASSMGGPTASGVYNEQFF. Based on the CDR3 plus reference TRBV19 and TRBJ2-1, the full variable domain is DGGITQSPKYLFRKEGQNVTLSCEQNLNHDAMYWYRQDPGQGLRLIYYSQIVNDFQKGDIAEGYSVSREKKESFPLTVTSAQKNPTAFYLCASSMGGPTASGVYNEQFFGPGTRLTVL.

The chain has TRBV6-6 and TRBJ1-4, with 9 bases lining up with TRBD1. Germline CDR1 MNHNY, CDR2 SVGAGI (reference sequence). The ends lost 5 bases at V and 6 bases at J; junction bases unmatched: 1. The CDR3 has 13 amino acids. CDR3 sequence (DNA): TGTGCCAGCAGTCGGACAGGGGATGAAAAACTGTTTTTT. This codes for CASSRTGDEKLFF.

The chain couples TRBV19 to TRBJ1-4, with D hard to call. Germline CDR1 LNHDA, CDR2 SQIVND (reference sequence). Trimming removed 1 base at V and 1 base at J, with 7 bases between. The CDR3 contains 15 residues. Written as DNA, the CDR3 is TGTGCCAGTAGTATAGGAGGGCTAACTAATGAAAAACTGTTTTTT. Translating it yields CASSIGGLTNEKLFF.

V usage is TRBV4-2 and J usage is TRBJ2-3; 7 bases are a match to TRBD2. The V segment lost 4 bases and the J segment 2 bases; nucleotides outside the gene matches: 6. The CDR3 extends over 15 amino acids. Germline-derived CDR1 and CDR2 are LGHNA and YNFKEQ. The CDR3 DNA reads TGTGCCAGCAGCCTTAGACTAGCCACCACAGATACGCAGTATTTT. Amino acids: CASSLRLATTDTQYF.

This clone has only one observation. The chain couples TRBV6-4 to TRBJ2-3; 7 bases align to TRBD2. The CDR3 runs 13 residues. The V gene's germline CDR1 is MRHNA and CDR2 SNTAGT. The V gene end was trimmed by 8 bases and the J gene end by 2 bases; junction bases not matched to a gene: 4. This CDR3 is CASSSGNTDTQYF. The CDR3, as DNA: TGTGCCAGCTCTAGCGGAAACACAGATACGCAGTATTTT.

This clone showed up just once. V gene TRBV18 combines with J gene TRBJ2-7; 10 nucleotides agree with TRBD2. In germline, CDR1 is KGHSH, CDR2 LQKENI. The V gene end was trimmed by 3 bases and the J gene end by 7 bases; junction bases not matched to a gene: 21. CDR3 length: 19 amino acids. CDR3 protein: CASSPLASGSQIGASEQYF. CDR3 sequence (DNA): TGTGCCAGCTCACCTCTAGCTAGCGGGAGTCAGATCGGCGCGAGTGAGCAGTACTTC.

A few counts support this clone. The V and J genes are TRBV6-1 and TRBJ1-5; the match to TRBD1 covers 10 bases. J was trimmed by 1 base and V by 5 bases; bases with no gene match: 2. In germline, CDR1 is MNHNS, CDR2 SASEGT. This CDR3 has 15 residues. In DNA form, the CDR3 reads TGTGCCAGCAGTCGGGACAGGGGAAGCAATCAGCCCCAGCATTTT. It is translated as CASSRDRGSNQPQHF.

The genes are TRBV7-9 and TRBJ2-3; weak D call: TRBD2 (6 bases). Germline CDR1 reads SEHNR; CDR2 reads FQNEAQ (reference sequence). V was cut by 1 base and J by 0 bases, with 11 bases left in between. CDR3 length: 16 amino acids. The CDR3 DNA reads as TGTGCCAGCAGCTTAGGACTAGTAGATAGCACAGATACGCAGTATTTT. This encodes CASSLGLVDSTDTQYF.

This clone has a handful of counts. The chain uses TRBV2 and TRBJ2-1, with 10 nucleotides matching TRBD2. The CDR3 consists of 18 residues. Germline V gives CDR1 SNHLY, CDR2 FYNNEI. J was trimmed by 5 bases and V by 8 bases; bases with no gene match: 18. CDR3 amino acids: CASVRAQGLAAPNNEQFF. CDR3 nucleotide sequence: TGTGCCAGCGTCCGCGCCCAAGGACTAGCGGCACCCAACAATGAGCAGTTCTTC.

This rearrangement joins TRBV28 to TRBJ1-4; D call uncertain. The V end was cut by 5 bases, the J end by 3 bases, with 10 bases between. Germline assignment: CDR1 MDHEN and CDR2 SYDVKM. This CDR3 is 14 amino acids long. CDR3 residues: CASSRTGSNEKLFF. The DNA for the CDR3 is TGTGCCAGCAGTCGGACGGGATCTAATGAAAAACTGTTTTTT. Full variable domain (rest looked up from reference TRBV28 and TRBJ1-4): DVKVTQSSRYLVKRTGEKVFLECVQDMDHENMFWYRQDPGLGLRLIYFSYDVKMKEKGDIPEGYSVSREKKERFSLILESASTNQTSMYLCASSRTGSNEKLFFGSGTQLSVL.

The chain uses TRBV19 and TRBJ1-1; D is uncertain. V lost 5 bases and J lost 0, with 7 bases in between. The germline gives CDR1 LNHDA, CDR2 SQIVND (reference sequence). This CDR3 comprises 13 residues. The chain's CDR3 is CASSATVNTEAFF. CDR3 nucleotides: TGTGCCAGTAGTGCCACAGTGAACACTGAAGCTTTCTTT. Full variable domain (outside the CDR3, taken from reference TRBV19 and TRBJ1-1): DGGITQSPKYLFRKEGQNVTLSCEQNLNHDAMYWYRQDPGQGLRLIYYSQIVNDFQKGDIAEGYSVSREKKESFPLTVTSAQKNPTAFYLCASSATVNTEAFFGQGTRLTVV.

The chain combines TRBV7-3 with TRBJ2-2; 7 nucleotides align to TRBD2. This CDR3 is 14 amino acids long. V lost 5 bases to trimming and J lost 3 bases; unmatched junction nucleotides: 3. CDR1 SGHTA and CDR2 FQGTGA come from the germline V gene. The CDR3 sequence is CASSRDYYTGELFF. For the CDR3, the DNA is TGTGCCAGCAGCCGGGACTACTACACCGGGGAGCTGTTTTTT.

The chain couples TRBV7-9 to TRBJ2-5, with 10 bases aligning to TRBD2. Germline assignment: CDR1 SEHNR and CDR2 FQNEAQ (reference sequence). The CDR3 totals 13 residues. V lost 8 bases and J lost 2; bases outside the gene matches: 2. Here the CDR3 reads CASGTSVQETQYF. In nucleotides, the CDR3 is TGTGCCAGCGGGACTAGCGTGCAAGAGACCCAGTACTTC.

The V and J genes are TRBV6-1 and TRBJ2-2; 8 bases agree with TRBD1. Germline CDR1 is MNHNS and CDR2 is SASEGT. V shed 5 bases, J shed 5 bases, and the junction held 4 bases outside the gene matches. This CDR3 is 14 amino acids long. In DNA form, the CDR3 reads TGTGCCAGCAGTCAGGGGGCATGGACCGGGGAGCTGTTTTTT. This encodes CASSQGAWTGELFF.

The genes are TRBV5-6 and TRBJ2-1, with 11 bases aligning to TRBD2. Per the germline V gene, CDR1 is SGHDT and CDR2 is YYEEEE. V was pared by 1 base and J by 3 bases, with 3 bases of the junction left unmatched. CDR3 size: 16 residues. The CDR3 sequence: CASSLRGLADYNEQFF. For the CDR3, the DNA is TGTGCCAGCAGCTTGCGGGGACTAGCGGACTACAATGAGCAGTTCTTC.